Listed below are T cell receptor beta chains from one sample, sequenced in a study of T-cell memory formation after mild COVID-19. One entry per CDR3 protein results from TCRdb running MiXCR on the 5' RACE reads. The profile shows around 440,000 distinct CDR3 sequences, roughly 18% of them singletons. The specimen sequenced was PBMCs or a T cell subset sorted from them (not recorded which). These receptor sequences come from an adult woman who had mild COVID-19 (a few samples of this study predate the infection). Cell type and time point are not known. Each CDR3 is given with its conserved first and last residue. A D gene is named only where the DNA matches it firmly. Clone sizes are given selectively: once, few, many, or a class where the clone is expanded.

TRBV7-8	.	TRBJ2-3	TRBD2	TGTGCCAGCAGCGTCCTAGCGGGGACAGATACGCAGTATTTT	CASSVLAGTDTQYF
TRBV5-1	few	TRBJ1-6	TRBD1	TGCGCCAGCAGCTATCGGGACAGGGAGAATTCACCCCTCCACTTT	CASSYRDRENSPLHF
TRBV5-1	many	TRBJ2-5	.	TGCGCCAGCAGGGATCCGGGCCCCAAAGGGGAGACCCAGTACTTC	CASRDPGPKGETQYF
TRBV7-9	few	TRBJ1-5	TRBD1	TGTGCCAGCAGCTCAGGGAGACAGGGTATCGCGTCCCAGCATTTT	CASSSGRQGIASQHF
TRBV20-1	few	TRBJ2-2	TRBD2	TGCAGTGCTAGGGATCGGGGGGACACCGGGGAGCTGTTTTTT	CSARDRGDTGELFF
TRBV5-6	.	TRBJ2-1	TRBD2	TGTGCCAGCAGCTTGAGTAGCCTAGCGGGGAGAGGTGAGCAGTTCTTC	CASSLSSLAGRGEQFF
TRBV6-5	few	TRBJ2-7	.	TGTGCCAGCAGTTACTCTGGCCAGGGAAGTTTCTACGAGCAGTACTTC	CASSYSGQGSFYEQYF
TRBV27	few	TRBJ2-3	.	TGTGCCAGCAGTTTAGAGGGAAACTTTGGAGGAGCGTCAGATACGCAGTATTTT	CASSLEGNFGGASDTQYF
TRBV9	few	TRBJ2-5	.	TGTGCCAGCAGCGTACGTAGTGGGGAGACCCAGTACTTC	CASSVRSGETQYF
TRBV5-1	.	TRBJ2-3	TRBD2	TGCGCCAGCAGCCAAGCGGGGAATGGTGGCACAGATACGCAGTATTTT	CASSQAGNGGTDTQYF
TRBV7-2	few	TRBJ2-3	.	TGTGCCAGCAGCTTAGCGGCCAGAGGGGGGCAAAATACGCAGTATTTT	CASSLAARGGQNTQYF
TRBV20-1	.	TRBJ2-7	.	TGCAGTGCTCCCGGTGCCTACGAGCAGTACTTC	CSAPGAYEQYF
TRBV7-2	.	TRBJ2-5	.	TGTGCCAGCAGCGGGGGGCGGCCGGAGACCCAGTACTTC	CASSGGRPETQYF
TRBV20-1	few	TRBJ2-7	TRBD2	TGCAGTGCTAGAGTCGCGGGACTAGCGGGACTCACAGCTTACGAGCAGTACTTC	CSARVAGLAGLTAYEQYF
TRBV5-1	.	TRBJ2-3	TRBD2	TGCGCCAGCAGCTCCCGGGACTATACAGATACGCAGTATTTT	CASSSRDYTDTQYF
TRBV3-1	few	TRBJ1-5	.	TGTGCCAGCAGCCCGTCCGGAGGACTAAGAGCCCAGCATTTT	CASSPSGGLRAQHF
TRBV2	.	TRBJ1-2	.	TGTGCCAGCAGTGAGGGCAGGAGGTATGGCTACACCTTC	CASSEGRRYGYTF
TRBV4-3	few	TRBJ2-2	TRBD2	TGCGCCAGCAGCCAGGATGGACTAGCGGGAGCGAACACCGGGGAGCTGTTTTTT	CASSQDGLAGANTGELFF
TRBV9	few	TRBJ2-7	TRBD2	TGTGCCAGCAGCGTAGCCCTAGCGGCGCCCTACGAGCAGTACTTC	CASSVALAAPYEQYF
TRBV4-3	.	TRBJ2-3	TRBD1	TGCGCCAGCAGCCAAGGACAGGGGAGCGATACGCAGTATTTT	CASSQGQGSDTQYF
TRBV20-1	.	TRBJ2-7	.	TGCAGTGCTAGAGATTTAGTGCGGGGTACCTACGAGCAGTACTTC	CSARDLVRGTYEQYF
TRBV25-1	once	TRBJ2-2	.	TGTGCCAGCAGTGATGGGGGGGCGCGGGAGCTGTTTTTT	CASSDGGARELFF
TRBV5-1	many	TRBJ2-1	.	TGCGCCAGCAGCCCGGGCGGGACCGGGTACAATGAGCAGTTCTTC	CASSPGGTGYNEQFF
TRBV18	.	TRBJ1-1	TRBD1	TGTGCCAGCTCACCCCGACCGACAGGGCAGGGCACTGAAGCTTTCTTT	CASSPRPTGQGTEAFF
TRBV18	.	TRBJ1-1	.	TGTGCCAGCTCACCACCCCTACAGGCTTACACTGAAGCTTTCTTT	CASSPPLQAYTEAFF
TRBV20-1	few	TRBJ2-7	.	TGCAGTGCTAAGTACTCCGAGCAGTACTTC	CSAKYSEQYF
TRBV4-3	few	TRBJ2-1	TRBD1	TGCGCCAGCAGCCAAACGACAGGGTATTATGAGCAGTTCTTC	CASSQTTGYYEQFF
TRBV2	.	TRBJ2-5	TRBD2	TGTGCCAGCAGTGGTAGCGGGGGGGGAGAGACCCAGTACTTC	CASSGSGGGETQYF
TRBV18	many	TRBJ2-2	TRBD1	TGTGCCAGCTCACCAGCGACAGGGTCCGGGGAGCTGTTTTTT	CASSPATGSGELFF
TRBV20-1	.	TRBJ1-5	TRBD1	TGCAGTGCTACGCTTTTGGACAGGGAATTCAATCAGCCCCAGCATTTT	CSATLLDREFNQPQHF
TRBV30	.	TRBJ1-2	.	TGTGCCTGGAGCATAGGGACAAACTATGGCTACACCTTC	CAWSIGTNYGYTF
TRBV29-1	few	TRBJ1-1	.	TGCAGCGTTGCATACAGGGCCTCGAACACTGAAGCTTTCTTT	CSVAYRASNTEAFF
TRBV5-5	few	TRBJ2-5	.	TGTGCCAGCCCCTTTGGACGAGACGGAAAGGCAGGACCCTACCGGGGAGAGACCCAGTACTTC	CASPFGRDGKAGPYRGETQYF
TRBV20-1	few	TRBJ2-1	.	TGCAGTGCTAGAGGACTAGTTGAGCAGTTCTTC	CSARGLVEQFF
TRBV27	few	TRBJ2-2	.	TGTGCCAGCAGCTTTAAAGGACACACCGGGGAGCTGTTTTTT	CASSFKGHTGELFF
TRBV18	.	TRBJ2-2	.	TGTGCCAGCTCACCAAGGCTTGACGGCGGGGAGCTGTTTTTT	CASSPRLDGGELFF
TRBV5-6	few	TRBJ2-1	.	TGTGCCAGCAGCCCCGGGCCGGGGAGATACAATGAGCAGTTCTTC	CASSPGPGRYNEQFF
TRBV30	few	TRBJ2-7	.	TGTGCCTGGAACCTAGGACTCAGCTACGAGCAGTACTTC	CAWNLGLSYEQYF
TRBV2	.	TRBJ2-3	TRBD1	TGTGCCAGCAGTGATCCTTCCGACCGGGACAGTTACACAGATACGCAGTATTTT	CASSDPSDRDSYTDTQYF
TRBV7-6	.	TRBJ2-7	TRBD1	TGTGCCAGCAGCTTAAGTCGGACAGGGCCCTCCTACGAGCAGTACTTC	CASSLSRTGPSYEQYF
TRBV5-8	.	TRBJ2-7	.	TGTGCCAGCAGCCACCGGGGTCCAAAGTCCTACGAGCAGTACTTC	CASSHRGPKSYEQYF
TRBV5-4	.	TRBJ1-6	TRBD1	TGTGCCAGCAGCCGCGGGACAGGGGCACTGCAAGTTTCACCCCTCCACTTT	CASSRGTGALQVSPLHF
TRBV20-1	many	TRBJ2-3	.	TGCAGTGCTAGAAACCGCAACAGGGTACTTGGGACTACTAGCACAGATACGCAGTATTTT	CSARNRNRVLGTTSTDTQYF
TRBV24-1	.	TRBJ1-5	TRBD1	TGTGCCACCAGTCCGGGACAGGGGTGGGATCAGCCCCAGCATTTT	CATSPGQGWDQPQHF
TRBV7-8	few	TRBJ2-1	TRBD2	TGTGCCAGCAGCCCCCCGGGGGGGACCTGGAATGAGCAGTTCTTC	CASSPPGGTWNEQFF
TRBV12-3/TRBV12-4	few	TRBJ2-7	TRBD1	TGTGCCAGCAGTAGCAGGACAGGTAGCATGTACGAGCAGTACTTC	CASSSRTGSMYEQYF
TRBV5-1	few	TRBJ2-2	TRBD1	TGCGCCAGCAGCCCGTTTGACAGGGGAACCGGGGAGCTGTTTTTT	CASSPFDRGTGELFF
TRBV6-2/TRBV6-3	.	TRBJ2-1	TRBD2	TGTGCCAGCAGTAGGTCGGGAACGTCGGGACTAGCGGCGATCAATGAGCAGTTCTTC	CASSRSGTSGLAAINEQFF
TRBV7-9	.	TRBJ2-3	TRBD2	TGTGCCAGCAGCTGGAGCGGGGTCGCAGATACGCAGTATTTT	CASSWSGVADTQYF
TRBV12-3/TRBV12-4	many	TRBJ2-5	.	TGTGCCAGCAGTCTCCTAGGGGGGGACCAGTACTTC	CASSLLGGDQYF
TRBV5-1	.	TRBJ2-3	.	TGCGCCAGCAGCTTGAACAGGGAGCAAGATACGCAGTATTTT	CASSLNREQDTQYF
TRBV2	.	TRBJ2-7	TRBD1	TGTGCCAGCCGACAGCCGGCGGGGACAGGGGTGGAGCAGTACTTC	CASRQPAGTGVEQYF
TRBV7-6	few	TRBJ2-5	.	TGTGCCAGCAGCTTAGGAGGACAGCGGGCTGGGGAGACCCAGTACTTC	CASSLGGQRAGETQYF
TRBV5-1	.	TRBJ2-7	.	TGCGCCAGCAGCTTGTACGGGTCCGTCACCTACGAGCAGTACTTC	CASSLYGSVTYEQYF
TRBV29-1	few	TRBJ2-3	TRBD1	TGCAGCGTTGACGGGACAGGGACAGATACGCAGTATTTT	CSVDGTGTDTQYF
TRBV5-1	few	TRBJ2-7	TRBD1	TGCGCCAGTACCGGGACAGTCACCTACGAGCAGTACTTC	CASTGTVTYEQYF
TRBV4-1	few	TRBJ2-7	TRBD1	TGCGCCAGCAGCGCCTGGGACAGGGACTCCTACGAGCAGTACTTC	CASSAWDRDSYEQYF